These 23 T cell receptor beta chains came from one sample sequenced in a study of cytomegalovirus exposure and HLA in healthy donors. PCR involved 60 Vbeta and 13 Jbeta primers. Repertoires were generated with immunoSEQ multiplex PCR, while TCRdb's copy carries only in-frame clones and drops some. The table records around 150,000 clones, roughly three fifths of them present only once. The sample taken for sequencing was PBMCs. All receptors derive from a male donor in good health and CMV-seronegative.

This clone occurred a few times. The chain carries TRBV7-8 and TRBJ2-7, with D possibly matching TRBD1 (5 bases). CDR1 is SGHVS, CDR2 FQNEAQ, per germline. The CDR3 consists of 13 residues. Deletions cut 0 bases from V and 6 bases from J, with 9 bases between. CDR3 loop: CASSLAFRVEQYF. CDR3 bases: TGTGCCAGCAGCTTAGCGTTCAGGGTCGAGCAGTACTTC.

The chain links TRBV6-1 to TRBJ2-1; TRBD1 matches 8 bases. The V gene end was trimmed by 5 bases and the J gene end by 7 bases; junction bases not matched to a gene: 7. The CDR3 covers 14 residues. Germline loops: CDR1 MNHNS, CDR2 SASEGT. CDR3 residues: CASSRPTGDNEQFF. The CDR3, as DNA: TGTGCCAGCAGTAGGCCGACAGGGGATAATGAGCAGTTCTTC.

This chain uses TRBV5-6 with TRBJ1-2; D unresolved. The germline gives CDR1 SGHDT, CDR2 YYEEEE. This CDR3 is 15 amino acids long. Trimming pared 3 bases from V and 7 bases from J, leaving 19 bases between. CDR3 residues: CASSWTTGDGRGYTF. Here the CDR3 DNA reads TGTGCCAGCAGCTGGACCACGGGAGACGGGCGTGGCTACACCTTC.

This clone has just a few counts. The chain has TRBV18 and TRBJ2-5; perhaps TRBD1 as D (6 bases). Germline V gene lookup returns CDR1 KGHSH and CDR2 LQKENI. The CDR3 has 15 amino acids. V lost 3 bases, J lost 5 bases, and 16 bases lay in between. CDR3 residues: CASSPQTGEWETQYF. The DNA of the CDR3 is TGTGCCAGCTCACCGCAGACAGGAGAGTGGGAGACCCAGTACTTC.

This clone has only a few counts. The chain combines TRBV27 with TRBJ2-7; 7 nucleotides agree with TRBD2. The germline V gene encodes CDR1 MNHEY and CDR2 SMNVEV (reference sequence). Trimming cost V 6 bases and J 4 bases; bases outside gene matches: 9. There are 14 residues in the CDR3. The CDR3 DNA sequence: TGTGCCAGCAGCGCGGGGGAGATGTCGTACGAGCAGTACTTC. Amino acids: CASSAGEMSYEQYF.

The chain combines TRBV5-1 with TRBJ2-3; TRBD2 agrees at 9 bases. The CDR3 contains 15 residues. V was pared by 1 base and J by 2 bases, with 2 bases of the junction left unmatched. Germline lookup yields CDR1 SGHRS and CDR2 YFSETQ. Written as DNA, the CDR3 is TGCGCCAGCAGCTTGAGCGGGGGGATCACAGATACGCAGTATTTT. Its translation: CASSLSGGITDTQYF.

This clone has just a few counts. The chain carries TRBV5-4 and TRBJ2-1; 13 nucleotides line up with TRBD2. The CDR3 sequence is 15 residues long. Germline CDR1 is SGHNT and CDR2 is YYREEE (reference sequence). V trimming: 2 bases; J trimming: 8 bases; junction bases outside the gene matches: 4. The CDR3 DNA reads as TGTGCCAGCAGCTTAACTAGCGGGGGGGCCTATGAGCAGTTCTTC. This translates into CASSLTSGGAYEQFF.

The rearrangement links TRBV30 to TRBJ1-6; D gene uncertain. Per the germline V gene, CDR1 is GTSNPN and CDR2 is SVGIG (reference sequence). CDR3 size: 11 residues. Trimming pared 0 bases from V and 9 bases from J, leaving 3 bases between. The CDR3 DNA follows: TGTGCCTGGAGTGTACTTTCACCCCTCCACTTT. It is translated as CAWSVLSPLHF. The whole variable domain, remainder taken from reference TRBV30 and TRBJ1-6, is SQTIHQWPATLVQPVGSPLSLECTVEGTSNPNLYWYRQAAGRGLQLLFYSVGIGQISSEVPQNLSASRPQDRQFILSSKKLLLSDSGFYLCAWSVLSPLHFGNGTRLTVT.

The rearrangement uses TRBV11-3 and TRBJ2-2; 9 positions agree with TRBD1. The germline V gene has CDR1 SGHNT and CDR2 YENEEA. The CDR3 extends over 17 amino acids. The junction had 8 bases not matched to a gene; V was cut back by 5 bases and J by 1 base. The DNA of the CDR3 is TGTGCCAGCAGCACAGCTGGGGGACAGGGGAACACCGGGGAGCTGTTTTTT. Translated: CASSTAGGQGNTGELFF.

The V call is TRBV6-5, the J call TRBJ1-5; 7 bases are shared with TRBD1. The CDR3 consists of 15 residues. V lost 2 bases and J lost 4; bases outside the gene matches: 5. CDR1 and CDR2 from the germline V gene are MNHEY and SVGAGI. The CDR3 bases are TGTGCCAGCAGTTACCGAACAGGGGTAAATCAGCCCCAGCATTTT. Translated, it gives CASSYRTGVNQPQHF.

The chain joins TRBV9 to TRBJ1-4; TRBD1 agrees at 7 bases. Germline lookup yields CDR1 SGDLS and CDR2 YYNGEE. Trimming at V came to 4 bases and at J to 3 bases, leaving 12 bases not matched to a gene. The CDR3 spans 17 residues. The CDR3 coding sequence is TGTGCCAGCAGCATTGCACAGGGGATCACAGCTAATGAAAAACTGTTTTTT. Amino acids: CASSIAQGITANEKLFF.

The chain couples TRBV28 to TRBJ2-2; D unclear. In germline, CDR1 is MDHEN, CDR2 SYDVKM. V gave up 5 bases and J gave up 5 bases, with 9 bases separating them. The CDR3 consists of 13 residues. The CDR3 reads CASSPRLTGELFF. As DNA, the CDR3 is TGTGCCAGCAGTCCCAGGCTTACCGGGGAGCTGTTTTTT.

This chain uses TRBV15 with TRBJ1-3, with D perhaps matching TRBD1 (6 bases). Germline V gives CDR1 LNHNV, CDR2 YYDKDF (reference sequence). The V end was cut by 3 bases, the J end by 0 bases, with 12 bases between. This CDR3 contains 16 residues. In nucleotides, the CDR3 is TGTGCCACCAGCAGGGGGACATCTCGCTCTGGAAACACCATATATTTT. It is translated as CATSRGTSRSGNTIYF. The full variable domain, its missing parts supplied by reference TRBV15 and TRBJ1-3, is DAMVIQNPRYQVTQFGKPVTLSCSQTLNHNVMYWYQQKSSQAPKLLFHYYDKDFNNEADTPDNFQSRRPNTSFCFLDIRSPGLGDTAMYLCATSRGTSRSGNTIYFGEGSWLTVV.

This clone was recorded a few times. This chain joins TRBV6-6 and TRBJ1-1; a possible D gene is TRBD1 (6 bases). V gave up 2 bases and J gave up 5 bases, with 9 bases separating them. The CDR3 length is 13 residues. CDR1 MNHNY and CDR2 SVGAGI come from the germline V gene (reference sequence). The CDR3 DNA reads as TGTGCCAGCAGTTACGGCACAGGGACTGAAGCTTTCTTT. Translation gives CASSYGTGTEAFF.

This clone was found once. V and J are TRBV6-9 and TRBJ1-1; 9 bases match TRBD1. Per germline, CDR1 MNHGY and CDR2 SVAAGI. This CDR3 spans 17 amino acids. V was pared by 6 bases and J by 0 bases, with 11 bases of the junction left unmatched. The CDR3 sequence is CASRTQGAKEMNTEAFF. The DNA of the CDR3 is TGTGCCAGCAGAACACAGGGGGCGAAGGAGATGAACACTGAAGCTTTCTTT.

This clone has only a few counts. This sample also contains other DNA sequences that code for the same CDR3. J is TRBJ2-7 and V is TRBV11-2; unclear D gene. Germline loops: CDR1 SGHAT, CDR2 FQNNGV. Trimming removed 3 bases from V and 3 bases from J, with 3 bases in between. The length of the CDR3 is 11 residues. CDR3 protein: CASSFLYEQYF. The CDR3 coding sequence is TGTGCCAGCAGCTTTCTCTACGAGCAGTACTTC. Combining the CDR3 with reference TRBV11-2 and TRBJ2-7 gives the whole variable domain EAGVAQSPRYKIIEKRQSVAFWCNPISGHATLYWYQQILGQGPKLLIQFQNNGVVDDSQLPKDRFSAERLKGVDSTLKIQPAKLEDSAVYLCASSFLYEQYFGPGTRLTVT.

This clone came up a few times. The rearrangement joins TRBV28 to TRBJ1-4; D perhaps matches TRBD1 (5 bases). Germline values: CDR1 MDHEN, CDR2 SYDVKM. V dropped 8 bases and J dropped 8 bases, with 27 bases sitting between them. The CDR3 sequence is 17 residues long. The CDR3 DNA is TGTGCCAGCTGTATCCGGGAGACTAGGGTGGGGGGAGAAAAACTGTTTTTT. This encodes CASCIRETRVGGEKLFF.

This clone was observed once. The chain recombines TRBV14 with TRBJ2-5; 8 nucleotides line up with TRBD1. The J call may be incorrect, as the DNA end agrees better with TRBJ2-7. This CDR3 has 15 residues. Germline V gene data show CDR1 as SGHDN and CDR2 as FVKESK. The chain's CDR3 is CASSPMTGVVYEQYF. The CDR3 DNA follows: TGTGCCAGCAGCCCAATGACAGGGGTCGTTTACGAGCAGTACTTC.

V gene TRBV19 combines with J gene TRBJ1-1; possible D gene TRBD1, 5 bases. This CDR3 has 14 amino acids. Germline CDR1 is LNHDA and CDR2 is SQIVND (reference sequence). Trimming took off 5 bases at V and 1 base at J, with 11 bases between the two ends. The CDR3 is CASSPGGENTEAFF. The CDR3 bases are TGTGCCAGTAGTCCCGGGGGGGAGAACACTGAAGCTTTCTTT.

The rearrangement uses TRBV7-8 and TRBJ2-2, with TRBD1 matching over 7 bases. The germline V gene encodes CDR1 SGHVS and CDR2 FQNEAQ. The V and J ends lost 4 bases and 4 bases, in that order; junction bases with no gene match: 3. The CDR3 spans 14 residues. Here the CDR3 DNA reads TGTGCCAGCAGCTCCGGACAGGTCACCGGGGAGCTGTTTTTT. Protein product: CASSSGQVTGELFF.

The chain links TRBV7-2 to TRBJ2-3; 12 positions match TRBD2. Germline assignment: CDR1 SGHTA and CDR2 FQGNSA. V dropped 5 bases and J dropped 6; count of bases not matched to a gene: 6. The CDR3 has 15 amino acids. The CDR3 here is CASSPRGTSGDTQYF. As DNA, the CDR3 is TGTGCCAGCAGCCCCCGAGGGACTAGCGGGGATACGCAGTATTTT. The full variable domain, completed using reference TRBV7-2 and TRBJ2-3, is GAGVSQSPSNKVTEKGKDVELRCDPISGHTALYWYRQSLGQGLEFLIYFQGNSAPDKSGLPSDRFSAERTGGSVSTLTIQRTQQEDSAVYLCASSPRGTSGDTQYFGPGTRLTVL.

The chain carries TRBV15 and TRBJ1-4; 8 bases are shared with TRBD1. V dropped 6 bases and J dropped 2; count of bases not matched to a gene: 14. Germline lookup yields CDR1 LNHNV and CDR2 YYDKDF (reference sequence). This CDR3 has 18 residues. CDR3 amino acids: CATRPGRGLTATNEKLFF. The CDR3 DNA reads as TGTGCCACCAGGCCTGGCAGGGGGCTCACGGCGACTAATGAAAAACTGTTTTTT.

This sequence joins TRBV6-5 and TRBJ2-3, with D possibly matching TRBD2 (5 bases). This CDR3 has 14 amino acids. Germline CDR1 and CDR2: MNHEY and SVGAGI. Trimming pared 0 bases from V and 4 bases from J, leaving 8 bases between. CDR3 in amino acids: CASSYSRVPDTQYF. The CDR3 DNA follows: TGTGCCAGCAGTTACTCGAGGGTGCCAGATACGCAGTATTTT.